These 18 T cell receptor beta chains were sequenced from one sample in a study of circulating tumor DNA in untreated peripheral T-cell lymphoma (dated by TCRdb to the early 2020s). Libraries came from the immunoSEQ multiplex PCR assay. As stored in TCRdb, this immuneACCESS dataset retains in-frame rearrangements with V and J assigned. A fraction of the clones does not appear; measured against another copy, unresolved V genes explain less than half of the discrepancy, and the remainder lacks a known reason. The sample table lists 4,900 or so clones, roughly 65% of them with a count of one. Roughly 44% of the sample is in the top ten clones. The sample was tumor tissue. These receptor sequences come from a human donor with peripheral T-cell lymphoma.

The V and J genes are TRBV6-8 and TRBJ1-2; 11 nucleotides match TRBD1. Germline assignment: CDR1 MNHGY and CDR2 SAAAGT. The CDR3 is 12 amino acids. The V and J ends lost 8 bases and 6 bases, in that order; junction bases with no gene match: 2. The CDR3 DNA is TGTGCCAGCGGACAGGGGGCTGATGGCTACACCTTC. The encoded protein is CASGQGADGYTF.

This clone came up a few times. The gene calls are TRBV6-8 and TRBJ2-4; D not resolved. Trimming removed 5 bases at V and 8 bases at J, with 16 bases between. The V gene's germline CDR1 is MNHGY and CDR2 SAAAGT. There are 14 residues in the CDR3. The CDR3 loop reads CASSGSAASHIQYF. CDR3 bases: TGTGCCAGCAGTGGTTCGGCAGCGTCGCACATTCAGTACTTC.

CDR3 protein: CASSYSSGSTQYF. In nucleotides, the CDR3 is TGTGCCAGCAGTTACTCCTCCGGGAGTACGCAGTATTTT. The V gene is TRBV6-7, the J gene TRBJ2-3; weak D call: TRBD2 (6 bases). TRBV6-7 is known as an ORF, though its function is uncertain. Trimming removed 0 bases at V and 8 bases at J, with 9 bases between. The CDR3 has 13 amino acids.

J is TRBJ2-1 and V is TRBV11-3; 12 bases are shared with TRBD2. Trimming cost V 5 bases and J 1 base; bases outside gene matches: 9. Germline-derived CDR1 and CDR2 are SGHNT and YENEEA. The CDR3 length is 18 residues. CDR3 protein: CASSLRLTSGGSYNEQFF. The CDR3 nucleotides are TGTGCCAGCAGCCTACGCCTGACTAGCGGGGGATCCTACAATGAGCAGTTCTTC.

The rearrangement links TRBV9 to TRBJ2-7; 10 bases are a match to TRBD2. The J segment lost 3 bases and the V segment lost 5 bases, leaving 8 bases of the junction unmatched. This CDR3 is built from 15 residues. In germline, CDR1 is SGDLS, CDR2 YYNGEE. Here the CDR3 reads CASSEGLATIYEQYF. CDR3 in DNA: TGTGCCAGCAGTGAGGGACTAGCGACGATCTACGAGCAGTACTTC.

This clone occurred a few times. CDR3 in amino acids: CASSEQNRGGNEQYF. The CDR3 coding sequence is TGTGCCAGCAGTGAACAAAACAGGGGGGGAAACGAGCAGTACTTC. The chain employs TRBV6-7 and TRBJ2-7, with a possible D match to TRBD1 (8 bases). TRBV6-7 qualifies as an ORF whose function is uncertain. This CDR3 is 15 amino acids long. V was trimmed by 5 bases and J by 5 bases, leaving 19 bases between them.

This rearrangement joins TRBV11-3 to TRBJ2-1; 8 nucleotides match TRBD2. CDR3 length equals 16 residues. V shed 2 bases and J 9 bases; nucleotides not matched to a gene: 12. The germline gives CDR1 SGHNT, CDR2 YENEEA. CDR3 amino acids: CASSLTSGLGGSEQFF. CDR3 coding DNA: TGTGCCAGCAGCTTAACTAGCGGACTGGGGGGGAGTGAGCAGTTCTTC.

This clone is a singleton in its sample. The CDR3 nucleotides read TGTGCCAGCAGCGTAGGGGGCTCTGGAAACACCATATATTTT. Translation: CASSVGGSGNTIYF. J is TRBJ1-3 and V is TRBV11-3; D possibly corresponds to TRBD1 (6 bases). The V gene's germline CDR1 is SGHNT and CDR2 YENEEA. Trimming removed 5 bases from V and 0 bases from J, with 8 bases in between. CDR3 size: 14 residues. The whole variable domain, filled in from reference TRBV11-3 and TRBJ1-3, reads EAGVVQSPRYKIIEKKQPVAFWCNPISGHNTLYWYLQNLGQGPELLIRYENEEAVDDSQLPKDRFSAERLKGVDSTLKIQPAELGDSAVYLCASSVGGSGNTIYFGEGSWLTVV.

Only one count was recorded for this clone. This chain links TRBV18 with TRBJ2-2; the D is unclear. This CDR3 has 13 residues. Germline lookup yields CDR1 KGHSH and CDR2 LQKENI. The germline V and J ends were trimmed by 3 bases and 3 bases, with 5 bases remaining between them. CDR3 amino acids: CASSPWDTGELFF. CDR3 coding DNA: TGTGCCAGCTCACCGTGGGACACCGGGGAGCTGTTTTTT.

J is TRBJ2-5 and V is TRBV19; tentatively, D is TRBD1 or TRBD2 (5 bases each). The CDR3 has 13 residues. V lost 9 bases and J 1 base, leaving 12 bases between the germline ends. CDR1 and CDR2 from the germline V gene are LNHDA and SQIVND (reference sequence). The CDR3 protein is CASAPGLQETQYF. Written as DNA, the CDR3 is TGTGCCAGCGCCCCGGGGCTCCAAGAGACCCAGTACTTC.

Written as DNA, the CDR3 is TGTGCCAGCTCAATCATAGCGGGAGTCGGGGGGAATGAGCAGTTCTTC. Translating gives CASSIIAGVGGNEQFF. The V call is TRBV18, the J call TRBJ2-1; 9 nucleotides agree with TRBD2. Trimming removed 5 bases from V and 7 bases from J; junction bases left unmatched: 12. The germline CDR1 and CDR2 sequences are KGHSH and LQKENI. The CDR3 totals 16 residues.

The rearrangement joins TRBV11-3 to TRBJ2-6; D might be TRBD1 (5 bases). The CDR3 covers 15 residues. V was trimmed by 2 bases and J by 3 bases, leaving 8 bases between them. Germline values: CDR1 SGHNT, CDR2 YENEEA. The CDR3 nucleotides are TGTGCCAGCAGCTTACAGGGCTTTGGGGCCAACGTCCTGACTTTC. It specifies CASSLQGFGANVLTF. Drawing the rest from reference TRBV11-3 and TRBJ2-6, the complete variable domain is EAGVVQSPRYKIIEKKQPVAFWCNPISGHNTLYWYLQNLGQGPELLIRYENEEAVDDSQLPKDRFSAERLKGVDSTLKIQPAELGDSAVYLCASSLQGFGANVLTFGAGSRLTVL.

The CDR3 region is CASSLGTGTWGQFF. The CDR3 DNA is TGCGCCAGCAGCTTAGGGACAGGAACTTGGGGGCAGTTCTTC. The chain combines TRBV5-1 with TRBJ2-1; TRBD1 agrees at 8 bases. This CDR3 has 14 residues. The J segment lost 12 bases and the V segment lost 2 bases, leaving 10 bases of the junction unmatched. CDR1 and CDR2 from the germline V gene are SGHRS and YFSETQ.

V is TRBV19 and J is TRBJ1-2, with TRBD1 matching 7 bases. Germline assignment: CDR1 LNHDA and CDR2 SQIVND (reference sequence). The CDR3 runs 13 residues. The V gene end was trimmed by 4 bases and the J gene end by 4 bases; junction bases not matched to a gene: 3. The DNA for the CDR3 is TGTGCCAGTAGTAAGGGACAGATCTATGGCTACACCTTC. The encoded protein is CASSKGQIYGYTF.

This chain joins TRBV18 and TRBJ2-5; 7 nucleotides match TRBD1. Germline V CDR1 and CDR2: KGHSH, LQKENI. J lost 1 base, V lost 2 bases, and 1 base had no gene match. The length of the CDR3 is 14 residues. In DNA, the CDR3 is TGTGCCAGCTCACCAGGACAGGTCCAAGAGACCCAGTACTTC. Translating gives CASSPGQVQETQYF.

This clone showed up just a few times. The rearrangement joins TRBV28 to TRBJ1-5; D uncertain. Germline loops: CDR1 MDHEN, CDR2 SYDVKM. The CDR3 contains 15 residues. V was clipped by 2 bases and J by 2 bases, with 10 bases between them. In DNA, the CDR3 is TGTGCCAGCAGTTTACCGGGGAGAGGCAATCAGCCCCAGCATTTT. It is translated as CASSLPGRGNQPQHF.

The rearrangement uses TRBV9 and TRBJ2-1; tentatively, D is TRBD2 (6 bases). The CDR3 is 16 amino acids. Trimming shortened V by 0 bases and J by 4 bases, and 14 bases separated the two germline ends. Germline-derived CDR1 and CDR2 are SGDLS and YYNGEE. Written as DNA, the CDR3 is TGTGCCAGCAGCGTAGAAGGGCGGGGCTCTTACAATGAGCAGTTCTTC. Its protein product is CASSVEGRGSYNEQFF.

The V gene is TRBV19, the J gene TRBJ2-2; weak D call: TRBD2 (6 bases). Germline-derived CDR1 and CDR2 are LNHDA and SQIVND (reference sequence). This CDR3 has 14 residues. Trimming shortened V by 7 bases and J by 2 bases, and 11 bases separated the two germline ends. This CDR3 is CASTRRGNTGELFF. CDR3 DNA sequence: TGTGCCAGTACTCGGCGGGGTAACACCGGGGAGCTGTTTTTT.